This is a list of T cell receptor beta chains from one sample in a study of blood T cell repertoires in COVID-19. Method: immunoSEQ multiplex PCR; TCRdb's copy keeps in-frame clones and lacks some. The sample yields 300,000 to 350,000 clones, around 89% seen once. Source material: peripheral blood. These receptors were taken from a woman in her twenties or thirties with COVID-19, enrolled during active disease. CDR3s include the opening cysteine and the closing phenylalanine or tryptophan. The D gene is left open where the match is weak. A row's size may be missing; if present it is once, few, many or a size class.

d_call	j_call	v_call	clone_size	cdr3_nt	cdr3_aa
-	TRBJ1-4	TRBV5-1	-	TGCGCCAGCAGCAACGGACAGACAACTAATGAAAAACTGTTTTTT	CASSNGQTTNEKLFF
TRBD1	TRBJ2-7	TRBV7-2	once	TGTGCCAGCAGCTTAGGACAGGGGGCCGGCTACGAGCAGTACTTC	CASSLGQGAGYEQYF
-	TRBJ1-5	TRBV19	-	TGTGCCAGTAGTATTCAGGGCGATCAGCCCCAGCATTTT	CASSIQGDQPQHF
-	TRBJ1-5	TRBV12-2	-	TGTGCAAGGGGATGGGGGACAAACAATCAGCCCCAGCATTTT	CARGWGTNNQPQHF
TRBD1	TRBJ1-2	TRBV5-1	-	TGCGCCAGCAGCTATGGGACAGGGAACCCTACTTATGGCTACACCTTC	CASSYGTGNPTYGYTF
-	TRBJ2-3	TRBV25-1	-	TGTGCCACCGAGGACAGTGGCACTATCTGGCGCACAGATACGCAGTATTTT	CATEDSGTIWRTDTQYF
TRBD1	TRBJ2-1	TRBV2	once	TGTGCCAGCAGTCGGGACAGTTCCTACAATGAGCAGTTCTTC	CASSRDSSYNEQFF
TRBD1	TRBJ1-3	TRBV10-3	-	TGTGCCATCAGTGAGTCAACGGGGACAGTCTCTGGAAACACCATATATTTT	CAISESTGTVSGNTIYF
TRBD2	TRBJ2-2	TRBV24-1	-	TGTGCCACCAGTGATTTGCGATATAGCGGGGGGAGAAACACCGGGGAGCTGTTTTTT	CATSDLRYSGGRNTGELFF
-	TRBJ1-5	TRBV10-2	-	TGCGCCAGCACCAGGGGCAGAGAGGGTCAGCCCCAGCATTTT	CASTRGREGQPQHF
TRBD2	TRBJ2-2	TRBV11-3	-	TGTGCCAGCGGGACTAGAGGCACCGGGGAGCTGTTTTTT	CASGTRGTGELFF
TRBD1	TRBJ1-2	TRBV29-1	-	TGCAGCGTTGAAAGACAGGGGGTGGACTATGGCTACACCTTC	CSVERQGVDYGYTF
TRBD1	TRBJ1-6	TRBV7-9	-	TGTGCCAGCAGCGCCTCAGGGGGGAATTCGAATTCACCCCTCCACTTT	CASSASGGNSNSPLHF
-	TRBJ2-7	TRBV11-3	-	TGTGCCAGCAGCTATGGTAGTGGCGAGCAGTACTTC	CASSYGSGEQYF
TRBD1	TRBJ1-5	TRBV27	-	TGTGCCAGCAGTTTTACCGGACAGGGGAATCAGCCCCAGCATTTT	CASSFTGQGNQPQHF
TRBD2	TRBJ2-1	TRBV10-2	-	TGCGCCAGCAGGCGACTAGCGGGGGTTACCTACAATGAGCAGTTCTTC	CASRRLAGVTYNEQFF
-	TRBJ2-3	TRBV3-1/TRBV3-2	-	TGTGCCAGCAGCCAAGCGGGAGAACGCACAGATACGCAGTATTTT	CASSQAGERTDTQYF
-	TRBJ1-5	TRBV5-1	-	TGCGCCAGCAGGTGCCGGACTTATAGCAATCAGCCCCAGCATTTT	CASRCRTYSNQPQHF
TRBD1	TRBJ1-2	TRBV18	few	TGTGCCAGCTCACCTGGGACAGGTCTAGGCTACACCTTC	CASSPGTGLGYTF
-	TRBJ1-3	TRBV18	-	TGTGCCAGCTCACCACGGGAGAGCTCTGGAAACACCATATATTTT	CASSPRESSGNTIYF
-	TRBJ2-5	TRBV3-1/TRBV3-2	-	TGTGCCAGCAGCCCGCAGGGATTCACCCAGTACTTC	CASSPQGFTQYF
-	TRBJ1-2	TRBV9	-	TGTGCCAGCAGCCACGGGGGGAGCAAGAACTATGGCTACACCTTC	CASSHGGSKNYGYTF
TRBD1	TRBJ1-1	TRBV6-6	-	TGTGCCAGCAGTCTGGGCCTTCGGACAGGGGGCACTGAAGCTTTCTTT	CASSLGLRTGGTEAFF
-	TRBJ1-1	TRBV27	-	TGTGCCAGCAGTTTAGGAGGGATCGGGAGTGAAGCTTTCTTT	CASSLGGIGSEAFF
-	TRBJ1-1	TRBV20-1	-	TGCAGTGCTAGCTCCCCTGCAGGGATCTTT	CSASSPAGIF